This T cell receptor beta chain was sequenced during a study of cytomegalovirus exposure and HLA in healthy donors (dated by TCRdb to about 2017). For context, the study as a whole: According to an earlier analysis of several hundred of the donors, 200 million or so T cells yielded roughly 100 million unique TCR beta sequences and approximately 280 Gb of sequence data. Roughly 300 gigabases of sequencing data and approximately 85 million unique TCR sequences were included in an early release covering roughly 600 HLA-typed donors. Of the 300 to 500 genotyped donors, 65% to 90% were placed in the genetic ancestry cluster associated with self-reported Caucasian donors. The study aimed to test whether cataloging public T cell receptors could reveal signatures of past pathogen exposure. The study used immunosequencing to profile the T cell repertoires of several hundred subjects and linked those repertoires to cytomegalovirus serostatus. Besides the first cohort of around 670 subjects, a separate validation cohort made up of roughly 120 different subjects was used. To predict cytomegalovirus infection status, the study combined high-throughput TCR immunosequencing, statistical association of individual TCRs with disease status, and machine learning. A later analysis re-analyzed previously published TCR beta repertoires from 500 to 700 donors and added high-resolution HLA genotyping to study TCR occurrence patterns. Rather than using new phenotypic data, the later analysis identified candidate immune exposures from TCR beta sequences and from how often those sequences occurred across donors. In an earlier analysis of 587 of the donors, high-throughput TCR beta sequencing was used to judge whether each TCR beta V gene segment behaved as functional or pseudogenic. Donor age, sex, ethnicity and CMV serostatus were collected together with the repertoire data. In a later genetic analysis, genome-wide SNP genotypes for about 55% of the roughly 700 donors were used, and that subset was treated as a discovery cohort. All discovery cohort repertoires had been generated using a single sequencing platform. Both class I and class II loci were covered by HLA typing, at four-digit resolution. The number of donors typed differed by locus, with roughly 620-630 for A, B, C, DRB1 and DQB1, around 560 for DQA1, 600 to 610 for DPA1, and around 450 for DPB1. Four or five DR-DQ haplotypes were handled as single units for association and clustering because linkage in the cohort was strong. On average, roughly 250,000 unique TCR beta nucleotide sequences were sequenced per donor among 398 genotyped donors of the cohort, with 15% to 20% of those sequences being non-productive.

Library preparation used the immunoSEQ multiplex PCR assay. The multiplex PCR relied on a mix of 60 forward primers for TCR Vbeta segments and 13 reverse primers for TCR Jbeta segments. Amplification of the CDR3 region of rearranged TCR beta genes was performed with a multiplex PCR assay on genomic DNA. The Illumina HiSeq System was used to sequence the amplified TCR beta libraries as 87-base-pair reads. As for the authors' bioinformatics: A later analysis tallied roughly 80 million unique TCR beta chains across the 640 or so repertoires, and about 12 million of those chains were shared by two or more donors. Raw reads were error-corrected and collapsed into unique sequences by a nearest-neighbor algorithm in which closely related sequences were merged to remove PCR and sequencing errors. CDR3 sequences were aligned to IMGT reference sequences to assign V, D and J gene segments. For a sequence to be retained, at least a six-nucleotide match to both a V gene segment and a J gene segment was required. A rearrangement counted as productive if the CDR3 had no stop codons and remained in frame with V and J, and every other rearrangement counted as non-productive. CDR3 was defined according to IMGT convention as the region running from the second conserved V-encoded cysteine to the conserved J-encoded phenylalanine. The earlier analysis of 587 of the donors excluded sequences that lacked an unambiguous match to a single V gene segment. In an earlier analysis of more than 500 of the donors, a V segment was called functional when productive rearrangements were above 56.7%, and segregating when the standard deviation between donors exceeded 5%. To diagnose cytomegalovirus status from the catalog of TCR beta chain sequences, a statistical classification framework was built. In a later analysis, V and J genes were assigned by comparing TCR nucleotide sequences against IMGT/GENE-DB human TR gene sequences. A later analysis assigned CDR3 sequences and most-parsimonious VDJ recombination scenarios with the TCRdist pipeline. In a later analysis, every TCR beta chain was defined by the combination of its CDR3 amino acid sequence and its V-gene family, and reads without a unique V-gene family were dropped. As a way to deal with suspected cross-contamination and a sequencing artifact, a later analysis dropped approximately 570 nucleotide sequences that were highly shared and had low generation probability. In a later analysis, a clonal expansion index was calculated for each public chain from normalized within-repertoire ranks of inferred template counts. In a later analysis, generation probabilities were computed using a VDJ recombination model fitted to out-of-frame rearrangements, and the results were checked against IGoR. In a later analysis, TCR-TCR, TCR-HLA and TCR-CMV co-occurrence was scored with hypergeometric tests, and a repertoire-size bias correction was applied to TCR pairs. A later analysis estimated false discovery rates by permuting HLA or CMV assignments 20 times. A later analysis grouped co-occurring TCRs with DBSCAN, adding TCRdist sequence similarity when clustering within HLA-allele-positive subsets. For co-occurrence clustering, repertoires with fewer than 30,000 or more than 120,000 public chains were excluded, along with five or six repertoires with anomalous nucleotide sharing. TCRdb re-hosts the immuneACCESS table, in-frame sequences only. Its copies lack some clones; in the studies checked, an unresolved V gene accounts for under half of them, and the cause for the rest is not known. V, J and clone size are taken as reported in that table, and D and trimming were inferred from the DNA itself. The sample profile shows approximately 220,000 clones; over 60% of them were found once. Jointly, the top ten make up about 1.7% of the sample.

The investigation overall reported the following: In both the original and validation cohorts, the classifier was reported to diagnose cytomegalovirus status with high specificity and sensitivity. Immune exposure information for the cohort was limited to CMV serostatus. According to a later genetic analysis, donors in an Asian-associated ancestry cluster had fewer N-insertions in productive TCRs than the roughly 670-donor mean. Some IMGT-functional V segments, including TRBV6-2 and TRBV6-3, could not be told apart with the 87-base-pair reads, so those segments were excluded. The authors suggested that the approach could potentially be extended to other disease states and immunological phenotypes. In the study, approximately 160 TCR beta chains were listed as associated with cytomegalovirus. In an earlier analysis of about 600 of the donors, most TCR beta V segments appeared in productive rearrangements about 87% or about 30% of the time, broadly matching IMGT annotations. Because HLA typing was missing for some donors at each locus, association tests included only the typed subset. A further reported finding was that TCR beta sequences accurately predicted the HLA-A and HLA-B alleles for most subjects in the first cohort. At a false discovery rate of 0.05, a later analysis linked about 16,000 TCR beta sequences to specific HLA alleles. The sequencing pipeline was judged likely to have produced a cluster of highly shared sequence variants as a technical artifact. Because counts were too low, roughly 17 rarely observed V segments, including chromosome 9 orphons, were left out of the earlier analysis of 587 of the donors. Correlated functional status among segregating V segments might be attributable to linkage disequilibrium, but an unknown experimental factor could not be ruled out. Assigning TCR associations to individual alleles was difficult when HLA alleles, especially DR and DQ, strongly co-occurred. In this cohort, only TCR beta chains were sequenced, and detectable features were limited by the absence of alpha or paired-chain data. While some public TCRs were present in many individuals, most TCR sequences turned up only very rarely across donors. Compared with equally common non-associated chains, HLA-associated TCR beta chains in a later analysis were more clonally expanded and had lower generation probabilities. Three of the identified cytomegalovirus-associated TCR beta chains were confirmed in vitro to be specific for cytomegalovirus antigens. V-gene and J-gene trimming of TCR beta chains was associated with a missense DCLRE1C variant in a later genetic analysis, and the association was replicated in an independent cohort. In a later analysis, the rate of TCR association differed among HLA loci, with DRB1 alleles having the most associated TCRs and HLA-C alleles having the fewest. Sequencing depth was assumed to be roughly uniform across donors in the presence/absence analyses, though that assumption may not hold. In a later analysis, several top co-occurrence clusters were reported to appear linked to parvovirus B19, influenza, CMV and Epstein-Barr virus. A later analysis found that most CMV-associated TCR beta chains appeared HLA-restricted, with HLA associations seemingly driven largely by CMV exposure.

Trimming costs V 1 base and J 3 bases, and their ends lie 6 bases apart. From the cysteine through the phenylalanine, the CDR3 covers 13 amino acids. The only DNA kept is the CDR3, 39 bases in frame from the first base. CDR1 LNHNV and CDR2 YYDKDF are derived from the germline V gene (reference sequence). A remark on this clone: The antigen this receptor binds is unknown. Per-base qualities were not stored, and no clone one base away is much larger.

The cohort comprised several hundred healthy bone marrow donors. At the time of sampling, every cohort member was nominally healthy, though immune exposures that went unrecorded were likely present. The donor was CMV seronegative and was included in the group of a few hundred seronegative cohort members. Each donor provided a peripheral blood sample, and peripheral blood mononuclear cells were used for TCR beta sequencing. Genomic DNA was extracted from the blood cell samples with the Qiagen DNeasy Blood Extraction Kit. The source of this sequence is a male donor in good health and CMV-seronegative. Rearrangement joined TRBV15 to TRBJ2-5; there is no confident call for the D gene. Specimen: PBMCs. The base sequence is TGTGCCACCAGCAGAGGAAACAAAGAGACCCAGTACTTC. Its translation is CATSRGNKETQYF.